The 6 T cell receptor beta chains given below trace back to one sample, sequenced in a study of human T cells and chemical hapten exposure. One entry per CDR3 protein, called by TCRdb with MiXCR from the RACE reads. Of 330,000 or so distinct CDR3 sequences listed, about 6.9% are singletons. Time point defined: patch test 2, 6 weeks after DPC sensitization. Regarding treatment: therapeutic diphenylcyclopropenone sensitization with weekly scalp DPC. This material consisted of whole blood, taken in connection with sensitization to the hapten diphenylcyclopropenone (DPC). These receptors originate from a young woman with alopecia areata. Some clones in this sample may be carry-over from other donors' samples.

In its sample, this clonotype was seen many times. The chain links TRBV2 to TRBJ1-1; TRBD1 is a possible D gene (6 bases). Germline values: CDR1 SNHLY, CDR2 FYNNEI. This CDR3 region has 13 residues. V was trimmed by 7 bases and J by 0 bases, leaving 9 bases between them. DNA of the CDR3: TGTGCCAGCATTACAGGGTTGAACACTGAAGCTTTCTTT. This gives the protein CASITGLNTEAFF.

This clonotype has a handful of counts. The chain is built from TRBV24-1 and TRBJ2-2; a weak D match, TRBD2 (6 bases). CDR3 length equals 14 residues. Between the trimmed V and J ends, which lost 9 bases and 4 bases, there was a span of 14 bases. Germline values: CDR1 KGHDR, CDR2 SFDVKD. The CDR3 here is CATQLHGGTGELFF. CDR3 coding DNA: TGTGCCACCCAGTTACACGGGGGCACCGGGGAGCTGTTTTTT.

This clonotype was counted at least ten times. The chain recombines TRBV10-3 with TRBJ1-2, with 10 bases that match TRBD1. In germline, CDR1 is ENHRY, CDR2 SYGVKD. V was pared by 9 bases and J by 6 bases, with 4 bases of the junction left unmatched. The length of the CDR3 is 12 residues. CDR3 sequence reads: CAISGQGDGYTF. The CDR3 nucleotides are TGTGCCATTTCCGGACAGGGGGATGGCTACACCTTC.

This clonotype appeared many times. The gene calls are TRBV7-3 and TRBJ2-3, with D perhaps TRBD1 (6 bases). V lost 5 bases and J 4 bases, leaving 16 bases between the germline ends. Germline V gene sequence: CDR1 SGHTA, CDR2 FQGTGA. The CDR3 sequence is 15 residues long. CDR3 DNA: TGTGCCAGCAGCACACAGGGTGGTGGGGCAGATACGCAGTATTTT. Translating it yields CASSTQGGGADTQYF.

This clonotype was observed a few times. This rearrangement joins TRBV6-2 or TRBV6-3 to TRBJ2-2, with D maybe TRBD2 (6 bases). Germline-derived CDR1 and CDR2 are MNHEY and SVGEGT. Trimming removed 10 bases at V and 8 bases at J, with 11 bases between. The CDR3 has 11 residues. The CDR3 is CATAGFGELFF. Written as DNA, the CDR3 is TGTGCCACCGCGGGGTTTGGGGAGCTGTTTTTT.

In this sample, this clonotype turned up many times. This chain joins TRBV12-3 or TRBV12-4 and TRBJ2-1; the D gene is possibly TRBD2 (6 bases). Trimming removed 2 bases at V and 8 bases at J, with 10 bases between. This CDR3 region has 13 residues. The CDR3 DNA reads TGTGCCAGCAGTTTAACCCGGAGGGATGAGCAGTTCTTC. As protein: CASSLTRRDEQFF.